Listed below are T cell receptor beta chains from one sample, sequenced in a study of T cell changes during pregnancy in multiple sclerosis. Clones were sequenced by immunoSEQ multiplex PCR, and TCRdb holds only the in-frame ones, with some missing. The repertoire has 95,000 to 110,000 clones, 92% of them found once; the top ten carry roughly 0.88%. Sequenced material: peripheral blood, taken after pregnancy. Source of these receptors: a female donor with multiple sclerosis, enrolled in a pregnancy study. CDR3s include the opening cysteine and the closing phenylalanine or tryptophan. Each record gives: clone size, V gene, J gene, D gene, CDR3 DNA, CDR3 protein. D genes are given only for firm matches. Only part of the rows carry a size: once, few, many, or a class if the clone is expanded.

size: .
V: TRBV12-2
J: TRBJ1-2
D: .
DNA: TGTGCAAGTCGCCCCGAAGAAGGGGGACCTTTTGCCTATGGCTACACCTTC
CDR3: CASRPEEGGPFAYGYTF

size: .
V: TRBV2
J: TRBJ2-7
D: TRBD2
DNA: TGTGCCAGCAGCACCTCGACTAGCGGGATCTCCTACGAGCAGTACTTC
CDR3: CASSTSTSGISYEQYF

size: .
V: TRBV6-5
J: TRBJ2-7
D: TRBD2
DNA: TGTGCCAGCAGCCGGGAGGAGAAGGGGTTCTACGAGCAGTACTTC
CDR3: CASSREEKGFYEQYF

size: .
V: TRBV7-3
J: TRBJ2-5
D: .
DNA: TGTGCCAGCAGCTTGCGAGGGTTGGGGCAAGAGACCCAGTACTTC
CDR3: CASSLRGLGQETQYF

size: .
V: TRBV2
J: TRBJ2-7
D: .
DNA: TGTGCCAGCAGTGAGAAACGGACAGTAGAGCAGTACTTC
CDR3: CASSEKRTVEQYF

size: .
V: TRBV5-1
J: TRBJ1-1
D: .
DNA: TGCGCCAGCAGCTTTATAAGGACTTCGAACACTGAAGCTTTCTTT
CDR3: CASSFIRTSNTEAFF

size: .
V: TRBV7-8
J: TRBJ2-7
D: .
DNA: TGTGCCAGCAGCTTAGAGGCAGGGGTAACCTACGAGCAGTACTTC
CDR3: CASSLEAGVTYEQYF

size: once
V: TRBV19
J: TRBJ2-7
D: TRBD1
DNA: TGTGCCACCTCGGACAGGGGGCGCCCCTACGAGCAGTACTTC
CDR3: CATSDRGRPYEQYF

size: .
V: TRBV11-2
J: TRBJ1-1
D: .
DNA: TGTGCCAGCAGCCTCTTCTTGAACACTGAAGCTTTCTTT
CDR3: CASSLFLNTEAFF

size: .
V: TRBV6-1
J: TRBJ1-2
D: TRBD1
DNA: TGTGCCAGCAGTGAATTGACAGGGGAATTGTGGGGCTATGGCTACACCTTC
CDR3: CASSELTGELWGYGYTF

size: .
V: TRBV28
J: TRBJ1-1
D: .
DNA: TGTGCCAGCACCTTTGCACTCTGGTCGGGGACTGAAGCTTTCTTT
CDR3: CASTFALWSGTEAFF

size: .
V: TRBV9
J: TRBJ2-3
D: TRBD1
DNA: TGTGCCAGCAGCGTATATTGGACAGGGGTTGGGAAGTATTTT
CDR3: CASSVYWTGVGKYF

size: few
V: TRBV2
J: TRBJ1-5
D: TRBD1
DNA: TGTGCCAGCAGCCAGGGGGCACAAAGCAATCAGCCCCAGCATTTT
CDR3: CASSQGAQSNQPQHF

size: .
V: TRBV4-2
J: TRBJ1-5
D: .
DNA: TGTGCCAGCAGCCAGTCGGACAGCCGAAATCAGCCCCAGCATTTT
CDR3: CASSQSDSRNQPQHF

size: .
V: TRBV19
J: TRBJ2-2
D: .
DNA: TGTGCCAGTAGTATAGACGGGGGAGCCGGGGAGCTGTTTTTT
CDR3: CASSIDGGAGELFF

size: .
V: TRBV7-3
J: TRBJ2-7
D: .
DNA: TGTGCCAGCAGCTTAACTGGAGGGTTCAACGAGCAGTACTTC
CDR3: CASSLTGGFNEQYF

size: once
V: TRBV7-3
J: TRBJ2-2
D: .
DNA: TGTGCCAGCAGCCCCTTCGGGAGCCCTGTGCCCGGGGAGCTGTTTTTT
CDR3: CASSPFGSPVPGELFF

size: .
V: TRBV5-1
J: TRBJ2-1
D: TRBD2
DNA: TGCGCCAGCAGCTCGCCCAGCGGGGGGACCTCCTACAATGAGCAGTTCTTC
CDR3: CASSSPSGGTSYNEQFF

size: .
V: TRBV28
J: TRBJ1-5
D: TRBD1
DNA: TGTGCCAGCAGCTACCAGGACAGGGTCCGGCAGCCCCAGCATTTT
CDR3: CASSYQDRVRQPQHF

size: once
V: TRBV28
J: TRBJ2-2
D: TRBD2
DNA: TGTGCCAGCAGTTTCGGCGGGAGTTCGACCGGGGAGCTGTTTTTT
CDR3: CASSFGGSSTGELFF

size: once
V: TRBV28
J: TRBJ1-5
D: .
DNA: TGTGCCAGCAGTTTAGGACAGTTCAATCAGCCCCAGCATTTT
CDR3: CASSLGQFNQPQHF

size: .
V: TRBV7-9
J: TRBJ2-4
D: .
DNA: TGTGCCAGCAGCCCATTAGGGGGTACGGACATTCAGTACTTC
CDR3: CASSPLGGTDIQYF

size: .
V: TRBV4-1
J: TRBJ1-5
D: .
DNA: TGCGCCAGCAGCCAGGCAGACTTCTATAGCAATCAGCCCCAGCATTTT
CDR3: CASSQADFYSNQPQHF

size: .
V: TRBV2
J: TRBJ2-5
D: .
DNA: TGTGCCAGCAGTGGAATAAGGGGAACGGGAGAGACCCAGTACTTC
CDR3: CASSGIRGTGETQYF

size: .
V: TRBV9
J: TRBJ2-2
D: .
DNA: TGTGCCAGCAGCGTAGTAGGGGGGGTCACCGGGGAGCTGTTTTTT
CDR3: CASSVVGGVTGELFF

size: .
V: TRBV7-3
J: TRBJ2-1
D: TRBD2
DNA: TGTGCCAGCAGCTTAGGGACTAGCGGGAGATTTGAGCAGTTCTTC
CDR3: CASSLGTSGRFEQFF

size: once
V: TRBV18
J: TRBJ2-2
D: TRBD1
DNA: TGTGCCAGCTCATCTGTACAGGGGCGAACCGGGGAGCTGTTTTTT
CDR3: CASSSVQGRTGELFF

size: .
V: TRBV2
J: TRBJ2-3
D: TRBD2
DNA: TGTGCCAGCAGTGATAGGGTTTGGACTAGCGGCACAGATACGCAGTATTTT
CDR3: CASSDRVWTSGTDTQYF

size: .
V: TRBV5-4
J: TRBJ2-5
D: TRBD2
DNA: TGTGCCAGCAGCCCCAGCGGGGGGCGGGAGGAGACCCAGTACTTC
CDR3: CASSPSGGREETQYF

size: .
V: TRBV5-5
J: TRBJ1-1
D: .
DNA: TGTGCCAGCAGCTTAGATCAGGGCACTGAAGCTTTCTTT
CDR3: CASSLDQGTEAFF

size: once
V: TRBV7-3
J: TRBJ2-1
D: TRBD2
DNA: TGTGCCAGCAGTTTAGCGGGAGGGCCCAGCAATGAGCAGTTCTTC
CDR3: CASSLAGGPSNEQFF

size: .
V: TRBV11-2
J: TRBJ2-7
D: TRBD2
DNA: TGTGCCAGCAGCCCCCTCCGGGGGACTAGCGTCTACGAGCAGTACTTC
CDR3: CASSPLRGTSVYEQYF

size: .
V: TRBV4-2
J: TRBJ1-2
D: .
DNA: TGTGCCAGCAGCCAATTAGGGGGTAACAATAATGGCTACACCTTC
CDR3: CASSQLGGNNNGYTF

size: .
V: TRBV21-1
J: TRBJ2-4
D: .
DNA: TGTGCCAGCAGCACGCCCCAGGGTCTCGGTGTCATTCAGTACTTC
CDR3: CASSTPQGLGVIQYF

size: .
V: TRBV4-2
J: TRBJ1-4
D: .
DNA: TGTGCCAGCAGCCATCCCCGGCCTAGGGAAAAACTGTTTTTT
CDR3: CASSHPRPREKLFF

size: .
V: TRBV21-1
J: TRBJ1-2
D: .
DNA: TGTGCCAGCAGCCGTACTTTAGGGGAGGCATATGGCTACACCTTC
CDR3: CASSRTLGEAYGYTF

size: .
V: TRBV5-1
J: TRBJ2-7
D: TRBD1
DNA: TGCGCCAGCAGCATATCCGGGACAGGGGTAGGCGAGCAGTACTTC
CDR3: CASSISGTGVGEQYF

size: once
V: TRBV6-1
J: TRBJ2-7
D: TRBD1
DNA: TGTGCCAGCAGTGAAGCGGGGACAGGGTACGAGCAGTACTTC
CDR3: CASSEAGTGYEQYF

size: once
V: TRBV7-3
J: TRBJ2-3
D: TRBD2
DNA: TGTGCCAGCAGCTTAATAAGCGGGAACACAGATACGCAGTATTTT
CDR3: CASSLISGNTDTQYF

size: .
V: TRBV28
J: TRBJ2-7
D: .
DNA: TGTGCCAGCAGTTTTCATGTAGCTTACGAGCAGTACTTC
CDR3: CASSFHVAYEQYF

size: .
V: TRBV10-3
J: TRBJ2-5
D: .
DNA: TGTGCCATCAGTGAGCACGGGGGGCAGGCCTTCGAAGAGACCCAGTACTTC
CDR3: CAISEHGGQAFEETQYF

size: .
V: TRBV28
J: TRBJ2-1
D: .
DNA: TGTGCCAGCAGTTTTGGTGGGAGCTCCTACAATGAGCAGTTCTTC
CDR3: CASSFGGSSYNEQFF

size: .
V: TRBV7-3
J: TRBJ2-3
D: TRBD2
DNA: TGTGCCAGCAGCCAAGAGGTGGTAGCGGGGGCCTCAAGAACAGATACGCAGTATTTT
CDR3: CASSQEVVAGASRTDTQYF